The sequence of this T cell receptor beta chain was determined in a study of OX40 agonist ivuxolimab in advanced cancers. Study as a whole: In this trial design, patients received ivuxolimab intravenously at 0.01 to 10 mg/kg every 2 weeks. The study's findings and limits: Expanded peripheral T cell antigen specificity was not determined. Relative to CD4+ cells, CD8+ T cells on average had more expanded clones.

This CDR3 region has 14 residues. TCRdb keeps only in-frame clones here, not all; method: immunoSEQ multiplex PCR. Of tens of thousands of clones in the sample, 80% were seen once. Regarding this clone: Its antigen is not identified.

The sample here was CD4+ or CD8+ T cells sorted from blood, taken in a trial of the OX40 agonist ivuxolimab. The chain recombines TRBV5-3 with TRBJ2-5, with 7 positions matching TRBD2. The J call may be wrong; the DNA end is better matched by TRBJ2-7. TRBV5-3 is labeled an ORF, and its function is uncertain. The TCR comes from an adult with an advanced solid tumor such as melanoma, head and neck, liver or kidney cancer. CDR3 bases: TGTGCCTCATCCCGACTAGCCAGTAACTACGAGCAGTACTTC. Amino acid sequence: CASSRLASNYEQYF.